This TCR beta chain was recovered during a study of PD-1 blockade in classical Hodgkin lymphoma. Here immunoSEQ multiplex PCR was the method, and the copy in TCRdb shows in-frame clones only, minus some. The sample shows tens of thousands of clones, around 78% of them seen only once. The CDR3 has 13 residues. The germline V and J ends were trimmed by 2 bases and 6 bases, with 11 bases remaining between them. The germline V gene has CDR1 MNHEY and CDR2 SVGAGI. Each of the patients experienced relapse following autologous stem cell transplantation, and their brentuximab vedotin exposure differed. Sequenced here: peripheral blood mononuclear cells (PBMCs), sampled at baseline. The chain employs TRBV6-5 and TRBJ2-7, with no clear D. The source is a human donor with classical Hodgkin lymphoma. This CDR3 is CASSYSTPLEQYF. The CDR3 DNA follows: TGTGCCAGCAGTTACAGTACGCCCCTCGAGCAGTACTTC.